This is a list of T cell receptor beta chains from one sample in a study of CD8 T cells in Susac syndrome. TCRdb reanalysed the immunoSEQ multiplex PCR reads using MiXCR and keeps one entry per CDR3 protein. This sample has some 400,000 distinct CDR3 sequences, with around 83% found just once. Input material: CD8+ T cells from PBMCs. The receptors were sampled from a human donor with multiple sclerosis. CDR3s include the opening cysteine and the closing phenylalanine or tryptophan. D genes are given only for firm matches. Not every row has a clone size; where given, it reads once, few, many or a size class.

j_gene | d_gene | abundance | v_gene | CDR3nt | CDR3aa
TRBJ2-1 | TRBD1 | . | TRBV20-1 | TGCAGTGCAACAGGGGAAAGCTACGATGAGCAGTTCTTC | CSATGESYDEQFF
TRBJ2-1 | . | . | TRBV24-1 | TGTGCCACCAGTGATTTGACCGGGAATCCGGATGAGCAGTTCTTC | CATSDLTGNPDEQFF
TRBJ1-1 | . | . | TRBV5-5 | TGTGCCAGCAGCTTGACACATGAGGCTTTCTTT | CASSLTHEAFF
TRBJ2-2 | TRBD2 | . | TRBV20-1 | TGCAGTGCTAGAGCAGAGACAGCGGGAGTTTACACCGGGGAGCTGTTTTTT | CSARAETAGVYTGELFF
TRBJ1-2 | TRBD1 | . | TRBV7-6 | TGTGCCAGCAGCTTAGCGTTCCGGGGACAGGGGTTCGGCTACACCTTC | CASSLAFRGQGFGYTF
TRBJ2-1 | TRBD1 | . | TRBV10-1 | TGCGCCAGCAGTGGACGGGACAGGGCCCTCAATGAGCAGTTCTTC | CASSGRDRALNEQFF
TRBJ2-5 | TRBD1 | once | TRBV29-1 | TGCAGCGTTGCGAGGGGGCTAGGAGAGACCCAGTACTTC | CSVARGLGETQYF
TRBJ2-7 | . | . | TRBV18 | TGTGCCAGCTCACCATCGACAAGTAACGCCCACGAGCAGTACTTC | CASSPSTSNAHEQYF
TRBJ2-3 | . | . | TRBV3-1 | TGTGCCAGCAGGTCACAGAGCACAGATACGCAGTATTTT | CASRSQSTDTQYF
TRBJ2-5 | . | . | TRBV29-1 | TGCAGCGTTGATTGGCTCAGCCAAGAGACCCAGTACTTC | CSVDWLSQETQYF
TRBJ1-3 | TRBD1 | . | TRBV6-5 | TGTGCCAGCAGTTACCCCAACATAAAAGGGACAGGGCGCCCTTTTGAGGCCATATATTTT | CASSYPNIKGTGRPFEAIYF
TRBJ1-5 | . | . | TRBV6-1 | TGTGCCAGCAGTGAAGGGTATGGTCAGCCCCAGCATTTT | CASSEGYGQPQHF
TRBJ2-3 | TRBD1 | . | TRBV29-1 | TGCAGCGTTGAAGACTTTCCGGGACAGGGGGCCACAGATACGCAGTATTTT | CSVEDFPGQGATDTQYF
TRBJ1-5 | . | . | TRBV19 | TGTGCCAGTGGACTAGGTTGGTGGCCCCAGCATTTT | CASGLGWWPQHF
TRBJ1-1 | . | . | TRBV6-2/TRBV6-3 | TGTGCCAGCAGTTATCCGTACACGAACACTGAAGCTTTCTTT | CASSYPYTNTEAFF
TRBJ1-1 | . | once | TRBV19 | TGTGCCAGTAGTATAGATGGCCCCGGGTCTGAAGCTTTCTTT | CASSIDGPGSEAFF
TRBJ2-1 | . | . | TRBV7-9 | TGTGCCAGCAGCTTTAGAGGCCAGCAGTTCTTC | CASSFRGQQFF
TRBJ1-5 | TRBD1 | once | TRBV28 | TGTGCCAGCAGTGACACAGGGGGCCTCAATCAGCCCCAGCATTTT | CASSDTGGLNQPQHF
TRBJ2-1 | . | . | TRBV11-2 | TGTGCCAGCCTGAATGGTCTAGTTGGAAGGCGGGACAATGAGCAGTTCTTC | CASLNGLVGRRDNEQFF
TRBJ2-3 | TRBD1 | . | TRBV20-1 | TGCAGTGGGGACAGGGAGACAGATACGCAGTATTTT | CSGDRETDTQYF
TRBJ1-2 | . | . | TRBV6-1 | TGTGCCACCACTGGATCCTACAGGACTTCCGAGGACTATGGCTACACCTTC | CATTGSYRTSEDYGYTF
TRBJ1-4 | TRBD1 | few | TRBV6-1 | TGTGCCAGCGGGACAGGGGGCACAGAAAAACTGTTTTTT | CASGTGGTEKLFF
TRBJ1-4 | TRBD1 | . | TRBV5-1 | TGCGCCAGCAGTTTAGACAGGGGATCAACTAATGAAAAACTGTTTTTT | CASSLDRGSTNEKLFF
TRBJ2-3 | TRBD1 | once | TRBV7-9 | TGTGCCAGCAGCGTCGGACAGGGCGAAAGCACAGATACGCAGTATTTT | CASSVGQGESTDTQYF
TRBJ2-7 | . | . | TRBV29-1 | TGCAGCGTTGAGGAAGAAAACCCCTACGAGCAGTACTTC | CSVEEENPYEQYF
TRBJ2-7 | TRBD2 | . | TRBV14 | TGTGCCAGCAGCACAAAATTAGCGGGGACCTACGAGCAGTACTTC | CASSTKLAGTYEQYF
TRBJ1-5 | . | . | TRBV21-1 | TGTGCCAGCAGCAAAGGACCCGGACGGGTTCAGCCCCAGCATTTT | CASSKGPGRVQPQHF
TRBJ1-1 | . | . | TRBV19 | TGTGCCAGTAGTTACTCTCCAGGGGCCCGCACTGAAGCTTTCTTT | CASSYSPGARTEAFF
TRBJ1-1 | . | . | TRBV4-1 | TGCGCCAGCAGCGTACGGTATGGCACTGAAGCTTTCTTT | CASSVRYGTEAFF
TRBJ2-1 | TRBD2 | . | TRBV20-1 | TGCAGTGCTAGAGATTTGTCGGCGGGAGTTACCTACAATGAGCAGTTCTTC | CSARDLSAGVTYNEQFF
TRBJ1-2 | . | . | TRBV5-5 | TGTGCCAGCAGGGATGACAGGTTTCTCTATGGCTACACCTTC | CASRDDRFLYGYTF
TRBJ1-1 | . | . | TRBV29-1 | TGCAGCGTCGAAGAAGGTGCCACTGAAGCTTTCTTT | CSVEEGATEAFF
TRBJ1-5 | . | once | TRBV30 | TGTGCCTGGAGTGTGGGGAATGGTCAGCCCCAGCATTTT | CAWSVGNGQPQHF
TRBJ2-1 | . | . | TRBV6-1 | TGTGCCAGCACACCGAGTGGGGGGGCAATACGATTCAATGAGCAGTTCTTC | CASTPSGGAIRFNEQFF
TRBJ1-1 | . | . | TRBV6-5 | TGTGCCAGCAGTTACCTGGGCGGGCGGGGACGGCCTGAAGCTTTCTTT | CASSYLGGRGRPEAFF
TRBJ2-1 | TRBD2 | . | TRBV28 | TGTGCCAGCAGTTTGACTAGCGGGAGTAATGAGCAGTTCTTC | CASSLTSGSNEQFF
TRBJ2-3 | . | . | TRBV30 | TGTGCCTGGAGTGAAAGGGCCGGAGATACGCAGTATTTT | CAWSERAGDTQYF
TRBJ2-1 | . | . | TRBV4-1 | TGCGCCAGCAGCCAAGAACGGAGCGGTTATGAGCAGTTCTTC | CASSQERSGYEQFF
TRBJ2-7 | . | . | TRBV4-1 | TGCGCCAGCAGCCAAGATGGGCCGGGGGCTTTAGCCTACGAGCAGTACTTC | CASSQDGPGALAYEQYF
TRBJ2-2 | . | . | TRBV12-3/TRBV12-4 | TGTGCCAGCAGTTTCGGGGGAGTGGGCACCGGGGAGCTGTTTTTT | CASSFGGVGTGELFF
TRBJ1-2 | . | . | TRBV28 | TGTGCCAGCAGTTTATCGATACAGGGTGATTATGGCTACACCTTC | CASSLSIQGDYGYTF
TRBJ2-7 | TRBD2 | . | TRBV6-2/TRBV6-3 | TGTGCCAGCAGTTACCTGTTACGCGGACTAGCGGATTACGAGCAGTACTTC | CASSYLLRGLADYEQYF
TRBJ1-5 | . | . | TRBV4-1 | TGCGCCAGCAGCAAAAGCGGGGCAAATCAGCCCCAGCATTTT | CASSKSGANQPQHF
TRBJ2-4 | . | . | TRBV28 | TGTGCCAGCAGTTTCATGGGGGCCAAAAACATTCAGTACTTC | CASSFMGAKNIQYF
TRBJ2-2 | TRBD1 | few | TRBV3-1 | TGTGCCAGCAGCCTCGGGACAGGGGACACCGGGGAGCTGTTTTTT | CASSLGTGDTGELFF
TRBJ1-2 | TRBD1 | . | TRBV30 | TGTGCCTGGAGTCCAAAAACCCGGACAGGGGGCAACTATGGCTACACCTTC | CAWSPKTRTGGNYGYTF
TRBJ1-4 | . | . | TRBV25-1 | TGTGCCAGCAGTGATTGGGGTGAAAAACTGTTTTTT | CASSDWGEKLFF
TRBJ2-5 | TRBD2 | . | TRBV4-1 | TGCGCCAGCAGCCAACTCACGGGGGGGCCGGATCAAGAGACCCAGTACTTC | CASSQLTGGPDQETQYF
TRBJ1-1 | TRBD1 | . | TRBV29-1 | TGCAGCGTGGCCCGTTGGGACAGGAACACTGAAGCTTTCTTT | CSVARWDRNTEAFF
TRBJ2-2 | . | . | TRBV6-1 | TGTGCCAGCAGAGGAGGGTACACCGGGGAGCTGTTTTTT | CASRGGYTGELFF
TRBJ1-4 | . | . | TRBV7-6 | TGTGCCAGCAGCCTCCCCGGAGGAAGGGACGATAATGAAAAACTGTTTTTT | CASSLPGGRDDNEKLFF
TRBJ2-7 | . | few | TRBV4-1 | TGCGCCAGCAGCCAAGGGGCCAACCCCTACGAGCAGTACTTC | CASSQGANPYEQYF
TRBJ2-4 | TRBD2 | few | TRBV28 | TGTGCCAGTACGGGGGGAAGGGGCAATGGTCTAGCCAAAAACATTCAGTACTTC | CASTGGRGNGLAKNIQYF